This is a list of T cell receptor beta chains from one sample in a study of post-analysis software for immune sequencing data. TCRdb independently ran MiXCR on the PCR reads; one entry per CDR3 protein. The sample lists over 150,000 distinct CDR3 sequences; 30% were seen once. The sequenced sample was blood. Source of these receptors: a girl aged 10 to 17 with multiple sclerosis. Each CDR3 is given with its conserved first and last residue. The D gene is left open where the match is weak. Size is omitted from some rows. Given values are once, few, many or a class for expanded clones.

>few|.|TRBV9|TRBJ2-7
TGTGCCAGCAGCGTCGGGACCCACCTATACGAGCAGTACTTC
CASSVGTHLYEQYF
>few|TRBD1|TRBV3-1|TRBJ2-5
TGTGCCAGCAGCTTCAGGACAGGGGATGGAGAGACCCAGTACTTC
CASSFRTGDGETQYF
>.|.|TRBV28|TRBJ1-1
TGTGCCAGCAGTTCCCCCGATTGGGCGTCGAACACTGAAGCTTTCTTT
CASSSPDWASNTEAFF
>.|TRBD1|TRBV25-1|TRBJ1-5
TGTGCCAGCACCGCAACCGGGACAGGGGGCGTGCAGCCCCAGCATTTT
CASTATGTGGVQPQHF
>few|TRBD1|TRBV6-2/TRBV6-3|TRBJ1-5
TGTGCCACTGTGGACAGGGCCAATCAGCCCCAGCATTTT
CATVDRANQPQHF
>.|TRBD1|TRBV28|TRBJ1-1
TGTGCCAGCCCTGGGCCGGGACAGAGGAACACTGAAGCTTTCTTT
CASPGPGQRNTEAFF
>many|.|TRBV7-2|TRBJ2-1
TGTGCCAGCACCTCCTACAATGAGCAGTTCTTC
CASTSYNEQFF
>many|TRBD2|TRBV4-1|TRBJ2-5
TGCGCCAGCAGCCCAACTCCTAGACTAGCGGGAGGGGAGACCCAGTACTTC
CASSPTPRLAGGETQYF
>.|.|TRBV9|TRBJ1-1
TGTGCCAGCAGCGTAGGAGGAATGACAGCTGAAGCTTTCTTT
CASSVGGMTAEAFF
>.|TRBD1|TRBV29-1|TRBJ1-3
TGCAGAAATTTACACCGCCTGGGGGACAGGGGGTCTGGAAACACCATATATTTT
CRNLHRLGDRGSGNTIYF
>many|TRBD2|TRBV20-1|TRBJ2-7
TGCAGTGCCCGGTCTAGCGGGATCTCCGAGCAGTACTTC
CSARSSGISEQYF
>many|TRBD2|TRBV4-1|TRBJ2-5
TGCGCCAGCAGCCAAAATAGCGGGAGGTTAGAGACCCAGTACTTC
CASSQNSGRLETQYF
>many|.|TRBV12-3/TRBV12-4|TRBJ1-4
TGTGCCAGCAGTTTACAGGGGCGGCTGTTTTTT
CASSLQGRLFF
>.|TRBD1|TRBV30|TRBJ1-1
TGTGCCGGGGGACAGGGGGTGGGGGGTGCTTTCTTT
CAGGQGVGGAFF
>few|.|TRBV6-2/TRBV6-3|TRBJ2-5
TGTGCCAGCTCAAGCAGGGTGAAGGAAGAGACCCAGTACTTC
CASSSRVKEETQYF
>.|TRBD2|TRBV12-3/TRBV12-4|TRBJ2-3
TGTGCCAGCAGCCGAACAACCGGGACTAGCGGAGCACATACGCAGTATTTT
CASSRTTGTSGAHTQYF
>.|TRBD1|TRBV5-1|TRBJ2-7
TGCGCCAGCAGCTTAAGGACAGGGGGCGGATTAGGGTCCTACGAGCAGTACTTC
CASSLRTGGGLGSYEQYF
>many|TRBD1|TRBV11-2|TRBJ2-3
TGTGCCAGCAGCTCAGTTAAAACAGGGGCTGCTACGCAGTATTTT
CASSSVKTGAATQYF
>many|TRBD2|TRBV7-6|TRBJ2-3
TGTGCCAGCAGCTCCGGACTAGCTCCAGATACGCAGTATTTT
CASSSGLAPDTQYF
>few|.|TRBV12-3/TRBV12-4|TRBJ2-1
TGTGCCAGCAGCCCCCCGCGGGACAGCAATGAGCAGTTCTTC
CASSPPRDSNEQFF
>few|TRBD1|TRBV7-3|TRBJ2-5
TGTGCCAGCAGACGCGACAGGGCTCAAGAGACCCAGTACTTC
CASRRDRAQETQYF
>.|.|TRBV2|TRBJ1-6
TGTGCCAGCACAGGGGTCCAGTATAATTCACCCCTCCACTTT
CASTGVQYNSPLHF
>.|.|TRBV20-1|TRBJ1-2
TGCAGTGCTAGTTTAGAGGGCAGGGGCGGCTACACCTTC
CSASLEGRGGYTF
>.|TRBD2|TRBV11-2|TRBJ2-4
TGTGCCAGCAGCCCCCGCCGGGGTGGCGGGAGGAATAATGAGCAGTACTTC
CASSPRRGGGRNNEQYF
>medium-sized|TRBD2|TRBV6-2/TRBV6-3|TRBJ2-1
TGTGCCAGCAGTTGGACTAGCGTGAATGAGCAGTTCTTC
CASSWTSVNEQFF
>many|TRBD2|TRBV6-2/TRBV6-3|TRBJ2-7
TGTGCCAGCAGTTTTGAAAGGGCTAGCGGGAGGTACTACGAGCAGTACTTC
CASSFERASGRYYEQYF
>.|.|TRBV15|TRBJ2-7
TGTGCCACCAGCACCACGGGCCCGTACGACGAGCAGTACTTC
CATSTTGPYDEQYF
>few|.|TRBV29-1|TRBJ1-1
TGCAGCGTTGAAGATGGGGAGGGTTGGACTGAAGCTTTCTTT
CSVEDGEGWTEAFF
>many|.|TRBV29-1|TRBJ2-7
TGCAGCGCGCAAGGGACGTTCTACGAGCAGTACTTC
CSAQGTFYEQYF
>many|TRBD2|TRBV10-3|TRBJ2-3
TGTGCCATCAGTGATCCGACTAGCGGGAGAAGAGATACGCAGTATTTT
CAISDPTSGRRDTQYF
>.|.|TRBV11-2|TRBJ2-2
TGTGCCAGCAGCTTAGATTATTACGGGGAGCTGTTTTTT
CASSLDYYGELFF
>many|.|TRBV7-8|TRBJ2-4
TGTGCCAGCAGCTTAGCGAGGAGGCTAGGCGGAGCCAAAAACATTCAGTACTTC
CASSLARRLGGAKNIQYF
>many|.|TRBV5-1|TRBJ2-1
TGCGCCAGCAGCCCCTCCACGAGCTCCTACAATGAGCAGTTCTTC
CASSPSTSSYNEQFF
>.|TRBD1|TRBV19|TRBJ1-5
TGTGCCAGTAGTATATACAGGGGAAGCAATCAGCCCCAGCATTTT
CASSIYRGSNQPQHF
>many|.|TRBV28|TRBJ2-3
TGTGCCAGCGGGGGGAGCACAGATACGCAGTATTTT
CASGGSTDTQYF
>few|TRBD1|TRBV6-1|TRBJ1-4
TGTGCCAGCAGTCCCCGGGACAGGGAGGATCCACCGGGGGGAAAACTGTTTTTT
CASSPRDREDPPGGKLFF
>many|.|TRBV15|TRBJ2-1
TGTGCCACCAGCAGCGCGCGCTCCTACAATGAGCAGTTCTTC
CATSSARSYNEQFF
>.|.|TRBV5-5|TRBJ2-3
TGTGCCAGCAGTGAGGCCCTTTCCAGCACAGATACGCAGTATTTT
CASSEALSSTDTQYF
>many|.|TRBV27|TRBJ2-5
TGTGCCAGCAGTTTATATAGGGACGGGGGAGGAGAGACCCAGTACTTC
CASSLYRDGGGETQYF
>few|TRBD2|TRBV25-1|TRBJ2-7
TGTGCCAGCAGTGTTGGACTAGCGGGAGCCGGACGGGAGCAGTACTTC
CASSVGLAGAGREQYF
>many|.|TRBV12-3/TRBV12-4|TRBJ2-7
TGTGCCAGCAGTTTAGATACAGCTGCCTCCTACGAGCAGTACTTC
CASSLDTAASYEQYF
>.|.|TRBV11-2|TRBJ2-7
TGTGCCAGCAGCTTAGATCGGCTAGCAGGCGAGCAGTACTTC
CASSLDRLAGEQYF
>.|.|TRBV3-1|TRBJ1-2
TGTGCCAGCAGCCCAACAGGGCCTTCCTATGGCTACACCTTT
CASSPTGPSYGYTF
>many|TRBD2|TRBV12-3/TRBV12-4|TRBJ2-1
TGTGCCAGCAGTTTCTCGAGCGGGAGGGCCTTTTACAATGAGCAGTTCTTC
CASSFSSGRAFYNEQFF
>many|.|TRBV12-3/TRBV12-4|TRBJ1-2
TGTGCCAGCAGTTTTGGGCGTTCGTACTATGGCTACACCTTC
CASSFGRSYYGYTF
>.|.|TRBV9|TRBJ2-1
TGTGCCAGCAGCGTAGGGCAGGTTTACAATGAGCAGTTCTTC
CASSVGQVYNEQFF